This TCR beta chain originates from a study of T-cell memory formation after mild COVID-19. TCRdb re-called the 5' RACE reads with MiXCR, one entry per CDR3 protein. The table shows 250,000 to 350,000 distinct CDR3 sequences, with more than 15% occurring only once. V lost 4 bases and J lost 8, with 21 bases in between. CDR1 SGDLS and CDR2 YYNGEE come from the germline V gene. The CDR3 extends over 15 amino acids. V is TRBV9 and J is TRBJ1-2; D not certain. The sequence was collected from a man aged 18-30 years who had mild COVID-19 (a few samples of this study predate the infection). Cell type and time point are not known. Sequenced material: PBMCs or a T cell subset sorted from them (not recorded which). The CDR3 sequence is CASSPGPVGEEGYTF. The CDR3 DNA is TGTGCCAGCAGCCCGGGCCCTGTTGGGGAGGAAGGCTACACCTTC.